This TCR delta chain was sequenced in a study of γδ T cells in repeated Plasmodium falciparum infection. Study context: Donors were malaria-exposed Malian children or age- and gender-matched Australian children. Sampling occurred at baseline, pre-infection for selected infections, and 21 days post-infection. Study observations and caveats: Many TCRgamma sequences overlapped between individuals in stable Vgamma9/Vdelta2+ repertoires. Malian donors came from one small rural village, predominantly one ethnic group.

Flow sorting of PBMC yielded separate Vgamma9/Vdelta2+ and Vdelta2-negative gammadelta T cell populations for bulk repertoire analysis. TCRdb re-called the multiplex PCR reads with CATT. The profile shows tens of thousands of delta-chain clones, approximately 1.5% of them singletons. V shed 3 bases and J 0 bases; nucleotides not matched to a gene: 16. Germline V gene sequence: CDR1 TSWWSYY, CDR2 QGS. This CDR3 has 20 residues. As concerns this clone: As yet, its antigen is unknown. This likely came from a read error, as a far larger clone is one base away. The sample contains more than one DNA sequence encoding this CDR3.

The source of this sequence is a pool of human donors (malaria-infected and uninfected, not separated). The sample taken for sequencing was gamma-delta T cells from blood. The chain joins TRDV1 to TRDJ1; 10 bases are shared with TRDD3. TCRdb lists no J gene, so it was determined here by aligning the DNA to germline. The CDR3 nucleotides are TGTGCTCTTGGGGACCGGAGAGCGGGGGGATACGAGTTGTACACCGATAAACTCATCTTT. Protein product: CALGDRRAGGYELYTDKLIF.